This T cell receptor beta chain was recorded in a study of blood T cell repertoires in COVID-19. The overall study: T cells, B-cell-depleted T cells, or PBMCs supplied cDNA or gDNA.

The CDR3 totals 14 residues. CDR1 and CDR2 (germline): LNHDA, SQIVND (reference sequence). Trimming removed 3 bases at V and 5 bases at J, with 12 bases between. Participants were aged about 18 to 90 years, lived in over 20 US areas, and enrolled virtually. Before being deemed recovered, Cohort 3 donors had two negative PCRs, clearance, or symptom resolution. TCRdb's copy holds only in-frame clones and misses some; the assay was immunoSEQ multiplex PCR. The sample lists about 480,000 clones, roughly nine tenths seen once, with approximately 8.3% in the top ten. Sequencing was done on a sample of PBMCs or T cells enriched from blood (not recorded which). The sequence was obtained from a woman aged 55-70 years who had recovered from COVID-19. The gene calls are TRBV19 and TRBJ2-3; the D gene is possibly TRBD2 (5 bases). The CDR3 sequence: CASSIGLAGDTQYF. CDR3 nucleotide sequence: TGTGCCAGTAGTATCGGGCTAGCAGGAGATACGCAGTATTTT. Combining the CDR3 with reference TRBV19 and TRBJ2-3 gives the whole variable domain DGGITQSPKYLFRKEGQNVTLSCEQNLNHDAMYWYRQDPGQGLRLIYYSQIVNDFQKGDIAEGYSVSREKKESFPLTVTSAQKNPTAFYLCASSIGLAGDTQYFGPGTRLTVL.